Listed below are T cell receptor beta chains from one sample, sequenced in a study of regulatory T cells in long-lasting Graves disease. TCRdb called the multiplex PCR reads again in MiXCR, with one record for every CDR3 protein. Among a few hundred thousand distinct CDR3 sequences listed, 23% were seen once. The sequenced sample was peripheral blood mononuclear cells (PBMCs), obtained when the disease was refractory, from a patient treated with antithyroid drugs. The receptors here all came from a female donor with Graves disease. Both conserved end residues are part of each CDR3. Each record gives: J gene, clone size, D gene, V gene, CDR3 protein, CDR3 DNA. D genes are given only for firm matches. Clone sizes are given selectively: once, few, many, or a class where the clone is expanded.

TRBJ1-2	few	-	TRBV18	CASSLQDNYGYTF	TGTGCCAGCTCACTACAGGACAACTATGGCTACACCTTC
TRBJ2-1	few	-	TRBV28	CASSSPSEGGFF	TGTGCCAGCAGTTCCCCGAGTGAAGGTGGGTTCTTC
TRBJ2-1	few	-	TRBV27	CASSYRAVSYNEQFF	TGTGCCAGCAGTTACCGAGCGGTCTCCTACAATGAGCAGTTCTTC
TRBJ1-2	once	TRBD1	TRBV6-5	CASSYMDRGGYGYTF	TGTGCCAGCAGTTACATGGACAGGGGTGGCTATGGCTACACCTTC
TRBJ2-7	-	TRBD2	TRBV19	CASSKGSGINEQYF	TGTGCCAGTAGTAAAGGAAGCGGGATTAACGAGCAGTACTTC
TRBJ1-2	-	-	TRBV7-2	CASSSTGSDYTF	TGTGCCAGCAGTTCAACTGGTAGCGACTACACCTTC
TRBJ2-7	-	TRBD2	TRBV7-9	CASNSLAGGSTEQYF	TGTGCCAGCAACTCACTAGCGGGAGGTTCGACCGAGCAGTACTTC
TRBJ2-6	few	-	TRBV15	CATSRIRSSLSGNVLTF	TGTGCCACCAGCAGGATCCGCAGTTCTCTGTCAGGCAACGTCCTGACTTTC
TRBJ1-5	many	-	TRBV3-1	CASSQDTGQPQHF	TGTGCCAGCAGCCAAGATACAGGTCAGCCCCAGCATTTT
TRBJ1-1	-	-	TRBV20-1	CSARVPRAMNTEAFF	TGCAGTGCTAGAGTTCCCAGGGCAATGAACACTGAAGCTTTCTTT
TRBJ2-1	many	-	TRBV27	CASSSLGTLGQFF	TGTGCCAGCAGTTCTCTTGGCACCCTAGGGCAGTTCTTC
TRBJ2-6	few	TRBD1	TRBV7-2	CASSLGTGDAGANVLTF	TGTGCCAGCAGCTTAGGAACAGGGGACGCTGGGGCCAACGTCCTGACTTTC
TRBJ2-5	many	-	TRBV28	CASSLSHTRETQYF	TGTGCCAGCAGTTTGAGTCACACTCGAGAGACCCAGTACTTC
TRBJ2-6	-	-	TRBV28	CASSGSHTGANVLTF	TGTGCCAGCAGTGGGAGCCACACTGGGGCCAACGTCCTGACTTTC
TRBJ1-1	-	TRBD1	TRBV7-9	CASSLGFGTGGTEAFF	TGTGCCAGCAGCTTAGGTTTTGGGACAGGGGGCACTGAAGCTTTCTTT
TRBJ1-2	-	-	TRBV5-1	CASSLGGQTPSNYGYTF	TGCGCCAGCAGCTTGGGCGGACAAACCCCTTCTAACTATGGCTACACCTTC
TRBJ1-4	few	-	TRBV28	CASRLKNEKLFF	TGTGCCAGCAGGTTAAAAAATGAAAAACTGTTTTTT
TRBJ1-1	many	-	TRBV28	CASSFLLPNTEAFF	TGTGCCAGCAGTTTTCTGCTGCCGAACACTGAAGCTTTCTTT
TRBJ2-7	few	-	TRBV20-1	CSARKGSYEQYF	TGCAGTGCTAGAAAGGGTTCCTACGAGCAGTACTTC
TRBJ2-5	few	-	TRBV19	CASPGGTEETQYF	TGTGCCAGTCCCGGAGGGACAGAAGAGACCCAGTACTTC
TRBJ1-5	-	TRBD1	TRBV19	CASSPDRGSQPQHF	TGTGCCAGTAGCCCAGACAGGGGCAGTCAGCCCCAGCATTTT
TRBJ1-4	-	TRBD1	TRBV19	CASTDAGGGKLFF	TGTGCCAGTACCGATGCAGGGGGCGGCAAACTGTTTTTT
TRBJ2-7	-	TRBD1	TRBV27	CASSLSWDSAYEQYF	TGTGCCAGCAGTTTATCCTGGGACAGTGCCTACGAGCAGTACTTC
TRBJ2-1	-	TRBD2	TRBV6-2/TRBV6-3	CASSYSTARERFF	TGTGCCAGCAGTTACTCGACGGCGCGGGAGCGGTTCTTC
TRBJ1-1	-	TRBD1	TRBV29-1	CSGADRGRNTEAFF	TGCAGCGGGGCGGACAGGGGCCGGAACACTGAAGCTTTCTTT
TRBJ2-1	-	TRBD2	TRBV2	CARLAGGSSYNEQFF	TGTGCCAGACTAGCGGGAGGGAGCTCCTACAATGAGCAGTTCTTC
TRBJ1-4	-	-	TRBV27	CASRLRERATNEKLFF	TGTGCCAGCAGATTGAGGGAAAGGGCAACTAATGAAAAACTGTTTTTT
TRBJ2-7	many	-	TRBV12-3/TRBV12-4	CASSFRGKHNEQYF	TGTGCCAGCAGTTTTAGGGGGAAACACAACGAGCAGTACTTC
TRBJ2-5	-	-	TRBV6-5	CASSYFGGPEGAQYF	TGTGCCAGCAGTTACTTTGGCGGGCCCGAGGGGGCCCAGTACTTC
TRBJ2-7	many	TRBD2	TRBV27	CARSLAGSNEQYF	TGTGCCCGATCTCTAGCGGGGTCCAACGAGCAGTACTTC
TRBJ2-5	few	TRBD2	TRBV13	CASSLVLAGQETQYF	TGTGCCAGCAGCTTAGTGCTAGCGGGCCAAGAGACCCAGTACTTC
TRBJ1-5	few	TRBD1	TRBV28	CASSIRTGGNQPQHF	TGTGCCAGCAGTATCCGAACAGGGGGCAATCAGCCCCAGCATTTT
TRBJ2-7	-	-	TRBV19	CASTVAAAGSYEQYF	TGTGCCAGTACTGTTGCGGCTGCCGGCTCCTACGAGCAGTACTTC
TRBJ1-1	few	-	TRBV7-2	CASSLDKGGTTEAFF	TGTGCCAGCAGCTTAGATAAAGGGGGTACGACTGAAGCTTTCTTT
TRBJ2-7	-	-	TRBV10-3	CAISGGFPAYEQYF	TGTGCCATCAGTGGGGGTTTTCCGGCCTACGAGCAGTACTTC
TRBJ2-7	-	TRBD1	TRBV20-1	CSALRDRDLFEQYF	TGCAGTGCGCTGAGGGACAGGGATTTGTTCGAGCAGTACTTC
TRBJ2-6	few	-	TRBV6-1	CASRTGRSGANVLTF	TGTGCCAGCAGAACCGGCCGCTCTGGGGCCAACGTCCTGACTTTC
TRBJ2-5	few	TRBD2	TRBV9	CASSWGGEWRETQYF	TGTGCCAGCAGCTGGGGGGGGGAGTGGCGAGAGACCCAGTACTTC
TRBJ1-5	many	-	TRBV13	CASSLDRNQPQHF	TGTGCCAGCAGCCTGGACCGAAATCAGCCCCAGCATTTT
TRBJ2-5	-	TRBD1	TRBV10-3	CAISGDRGLGETQYF	TGTGCCATCAGTGGTGACAGGGGGCTTGGAGAGACCCAGTACTTC
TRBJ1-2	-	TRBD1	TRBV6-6	CASSYSGTESYGYTF	TGTGCCAGCAGTTACTCGGGGACAGAGTCCTATGGCTACACCTTC
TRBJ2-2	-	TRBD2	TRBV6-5	CASSYAKTSGRGELFF	TGTGCCAGCAGTTACGCTAAAACTAGCGGGAGAGGGGAGCTGTTTTTT
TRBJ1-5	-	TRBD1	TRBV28	CASKSTGGSHQPQHF	TGTGCCAGCAAGTCTACAGGGGGCTCACATCAGCCCCAGCATTTT
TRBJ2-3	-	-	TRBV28	CASSLLGATAQYF	TGTGCCAGCAGTTTATTAGGAGCCACGGCGCAGTATTTT
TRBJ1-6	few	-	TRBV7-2	CASSLDFASPPLHF	TGTGCCAGCAGCTTAGATTTTGCCAGTCCACCCCTCCACTTT
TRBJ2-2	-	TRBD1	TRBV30	CAWSDKGQGHTGELFF	TGTGCCTGGAGTGACAAGGGACAGGGGCACACCGGGGAGCTGTTTTTT
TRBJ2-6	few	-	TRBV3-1	CASSQASGTGANVLTF	TGTGCCAGCAGCCAAGCATCCGGGACTGGGGCCAACGTCCTGACTTTC
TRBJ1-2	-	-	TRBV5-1	CASSPGPGDHDYGYTF	TGCGCCAGCAGCCCGGGGCCGGGGGATCACGACTATGGCTACACCTTC
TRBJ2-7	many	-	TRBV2	CASGGTANYEQYF	TGTGCCAGCGGCGGGACAGCGAACTACGAGCAGTACTTC
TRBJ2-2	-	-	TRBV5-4	CASSYSLTSGELFF	TGTGCCAGCAGCTACAGCTTAACGTCCGGGGAGCTGTTTTTT
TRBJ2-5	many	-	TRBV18	CASSPSGAGETQYF	TGTGCCAGCTCACCAAGTGGTGCAGGCGAGACCCAGTACTTC
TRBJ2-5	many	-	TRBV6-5	CASSYGLGGTQYF	TGTGCCAGCAGTTACGGCCTAGGTGGGACCCAGTACTTC
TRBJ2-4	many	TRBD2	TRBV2	CASGKRESGNIQYF	TGTGCCAGCGGAAAGCGGGAGTCTGGAAACATTCAGTACTTC
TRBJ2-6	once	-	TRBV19	CASSIRGARSGANVLTF	TGTGCCAGTAGTATTAGAGGGGCTCGCTCTGGGGCCAACGTCCTGACTTTC
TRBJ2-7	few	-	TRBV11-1	CASSLMLTYEQYF	TGTGCCAGCAGCTTAATGTTAACCTACGAGCAGTACTTC
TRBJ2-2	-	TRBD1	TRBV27	CASSLTGGAGELFF	TGTGCCAGCAGTCTGACAGGGGGGGCCGGGGAGCTGTTTTTT